The sequence of this T cell receptor (beta chain) was determined in a study of blood T cell repertoires in COVID-19. Sequencing was performed with immunoSEQ multiplex PCR; in TCRdb, only in-frame clones are kept and a portion is missing. The sample has a few hundred thousand clones; 84% are singletons. CDR3 length: 11 residues. CDR1 and CDR2 (germline): SNHLY, FYNNEI. The ends were cut back, 6 bases at V and 3 bases at J, with 5 bases in the middle. The source is a man in his fifties or sixties with acute or convalescent COVID-19. The sample was peripheral blood. The chain uses TRBV2 and TRBJ1-2; no clear D. The CDR3 sequence is CASRADYGYTF. Written as DNA, the CDR3 is TGTGCCAGCAGGGCAGACTATGGCTACACCTTC.